The 3 T cell receptor beta chains reported below all come from one sample, sequenced in a study of T-cell memory formation after mild COVID-19 (dated by TCRdb to the early 2020s). The library was obtained by 5' RACE. Instrument used: Illumina NovaSeq 6000. The public reads were reprocessed in TCRdb via fastp at Q25 and MiXCR, keeping in-frame beta chains. Rows with a matching CDR3 protein are joined into one entry that keeps the most common DNA and genes. Present in this sample are about 240,000 distinct CDR3 sequences, 8% to 9.5% of which were seen just once. The top ten clonotypes cover roughly a fifth of the sample. Sequencing was done on a sample of PBMCs or a T cell subset sorted from them (not recorded which). Every receptor here comes from a man between 18 and 35 years old who had mild COVID-19 (a few samples of this study predate the infection). The sample titles of this study are shuffled in the database, so cell type and time point are left out; the donor was told from shared clones.

J is TRBJ1-5 and V is TRBV19; 7 bases map to TRBD1. V trimming: 3 bases; J trimming: 3 bases; junction bases outside the gene matches: 2. The CDR3 has 14 amino acids. The germline gives CDR1 LNHDA, CDR2 SQIVND (reference sequence). CDR3 in DNA: TGTGCCAGTAGTATGACAGGGTACAATCAGCCCCAGCATTTT. Translating it yields CASSMTGYNQPQHF.

This clonotype has more than one count but fewer than ten. This chain uses TRBV6-1 with TRBJ1-2; TRBD1 matches at 9 bases. The CDR3 has 15 amino acids. Germline CDR1 reads MNHNS; CDR2 reads SASEGT. The junction had 8 bases not matched to a gene; V was cut back by 3 bases and J by 6 bases. The CDR3 reads CASSERTGVFDGYTF. The CDR3 DNA reads as TGTGCCAGCAGTGAGCGGACAGGGGTTTTCGATGGCTACACCTTC.

The chain has TRBV6-6 and TRBJ1-2, with TRBD1 identical over 8 bases. The germline V gene encodes CDR1 MNHNY and CDR2 SVGAGI (reference sequence). This CDR3 has 13 amino acids. V shed 6 bases, J shed 4 bases, and the junction held 4 bases outside the gene matches. The CDR3 nucleotides read TGTGCCAGCAGGACCACAGGGGGCTATGGCTACACCTTC. Protein: CASRTTGGYGYTF.